These 30 T cell receptor beta chains were all obtained from the same sample, sequenced in a study of blood T cell repertoires in COVID-19. Here immunoSEQ multiplex PCR was the method, and the copy in TCRdb shows in-frame clones only, minus some. This sample carries about 180,000 clones, about nine tenths of them seen once, and the ten largest clones take roughly 20%. Sequences were obtained from peripheral blood. The receptors come from a man in his 70s with active or convalescent COVID-19.

The V call is TRBV5-1, the J call TRBJ2-3, with 10 bases identical to TRBD2. The CDR3 consists of 17 residues. The germline gives CDR1 SGHRS, CDR2 YFSETQ. The V and J ends lost 0 bases and 2 bases, in that order; junction bases with no gene match: 6. In DNA form, the CDR3 reads TGCGCCAGCAGCTTGGCCATAGCGGGAGGCTCCACAGATACGCAGTATTTT. It translates to CASSLAIAGGSTDTQYF.

The CDR3 reads CASGRDRGPPTQYF. As DNA, the CDR3 is TGTGCCAGCGGGCGGGACAGGGGACCCCCGACCCAGTACTTC. The chain combines TRBV6-5 with TRBJ2-5, with TRBD1 identical over 10 bases. CDR1 is MNHEY, CDR2 SVGAGI, per germline. Germline trimming cut 8 bases from V and 7 bases from J; bases unmatched to any gene: 10. The CDR3 is 14 amino acids.

This chain links TRBV9 with TRBJ2-1; D not resolved. Trimming left V 0 bases short and J 0 bases short, with 7 bases between. This CDR3 has 15 residues. The germline gives CDR1 SGDLS, CDR2 YYNGEE. The CDR3 nucleotides read TGTGCCAGCAGCGTAGCCTTGAGCTCCTACAATGAGCAGTTCTTC. Its translation: CASSVALSSYNEQFF. The whole variable domain, remainder taken from reference TRBV9 and TRBJ2-1, is DSGVTQTPKHLITATGQRVTLRCSPRSGDLSVYWYQQSLDQGLQFLIQYYNGEERAKGNILERFSAQQFPDLHSELNLSSLELGDSALYFCASSVALSSYNEQFFGPGTRLTVL.

The chain carries TRBV4-3 and TRBJ1-5; D gene ambiguous. Trimming cost V 0 bases and J 6 bases, with 15 bases left between them. Germline V gene lookup returns CDR1 LGHNA and CDR2 YSLEER. CDR3 length: 16 residues. CDR3 DNA sequence: TGCGCCAGCAGCCAAGAATGGACCCAAGCGGTTCAGCCCCAGCATTTT. Its translation: CASSQEWTQAVQPQHF.

This chain connects TRBV7-2 to TRBJ1-1, with D possibly being TRBD1 (6 bases). The germline CDR1 and CDR2 sequences are SGHTA and FQGNSA. V lost 5 bases to trimming and J lost 1 base, with 23 bases between them. The CDR3 runs 18 residues. The CDR3 coding sequence is TGTGCCAGCAGCGGAGCCCGGGGGGGCCGGGCCCCGAACACTGAAGCTTTCTTT. It specifies CASSGARGGRAPNTEAFF.

The chain joins TRBV30 to TRBJ2-4, with D possibly matching TRBD2 (5 bases). The CDR3 length is 14 residues. The germline CDR1 and CDR2 sequences are GTSNPN and SVGIG (reference sequence). V shed 4 bases and J shed 2 bases, with 12 bases lying between them. The chain's CDR3 is CAWTVPGTKNIQYF. In DNA form, the CDR3 reads TGTGCCTGGACCGTGCCCGGGACCAAAAACATTCAGTACTTC.

The chain uses TRBV9 and TRBJ1-1; D is undetermined. The CDR3 has 13 amino acids. CDR1 is SGDLS, CDR2 YYNGEE, per germline. V dropped 0 bases and J dropped 4 bases, with 7 bases sitting between them. The CDR3 protein is CASSVGSATEAFF. DNA of the CDR3: TGTGCCAGCAGCGTAGGCAGTGCCACTGAAGCTTTCTTT. The full variable domain, rest sourced from reference TRBV9 and TRBJ1-1, is DSGVTQTPKHLITATGQRVTLRCSPRSGDLSVYWYQQSLDQGLQFLIQYYNGEERAKGNILERFSAQQFPDLHSELNLSSLELGDSALYFCASSVGSATEAFFGQGTRLTVV.

This rearrangement joins TRBV5-1 to TRBJ2-7; 7 bases match TRBD1. CDR3 size: 15 residues. CDR1 and CDR2 (germline): SGHRS, YFSETQ. Trimming took 3 bases from V and 2 from J; bases not matched to a gene: 8. This CDR3 reads CASSWGDRETYEQYF. DNA of the CDR3: TGCGCCAGCAGCTGGGGAGACAGGGAGACCTACGAGCAGTACTTC.

The gene calls are TRBV24-1 and TRBJ1-2; 10 bases fit TRBD1. The CDR3 length is 15 residues. Per germline, CDR1 KGHDR and CDR2 SFDVKD. The V gene end was trimmed by 3 bases and the J gene end by 6 bases; junction bases not matched to a gene: 6. As DNA, the CDR3 is TGTGCCACCAGTGATGGGGACAGGGGAGTAGATGGCTACACCTTC. Its translation is CATSDGDRGVDGYTF.

The sample holds one count of this clone. The chain carries TRBV10-3 and TRBJ2-7; tentative D call: TRBD1 (6 bases). The CDR3 sequence is 14 residues long. Trimming stripped 4 bases from V and 2 bases from J, with 12 bases between. From germline, CDR1 is ENHRY and CDR2 SYGVKD. CDR3 sequence (DNA): TGTGCCATCAGTGGGGCCACAGGGACCTACGAGCAGTACTTC. This encodes CAISGATGTYEQYF.

This clone was recorded once. The genes are TRBV12-5 and TRBJ1-5; unclear D gene. This CDR3 has 14 residues. The germline V gene encodes CDR1 LGHNT and CDR2 FRNRAP. V lost 3 bases and J lost 1, with 7 bases in between. CDR3 coding DNA: TGTGCTAGTGGTTTCACATTGAGCAATCAGCCCCAGCATTTT. It encodes CASGFTLSNQPQHF.

This clone was detected only a few times. The chain combines TRBV2 with TRBJ1-1, with D tentatively TRBD1 (6 bases). Between the trimmed V and J ends, which lost 7 bases and 2 bases, there was a span of 14 bases. CDR1 is SNHLY, CDR2 FYNNEI, per germline. The CDR3 has 14 residues. The CDR3 coding sequence is TGTGCCAGCATCGCAGGACAGATTAACACTGAAGCTTTCTTT. Amino acid sequence: CASIAGQINTEAFF.

V and J are TRBV9 and TRBJ2-3; 7 positions match TRBD1. Germline V gene lookup returns CDR1 SGDLS and CDR2 YYNGEE. The CDR3 is 15 amino acids. V trimming: 2 bases; J trimming: 3 bases; junction bases outside the gene matches: 6. CDR3 DNA sequence: TGTGCCAGCAGCGTTAGACAGGGCGTAACAGATACGCAGTATTTT. It codes for CASSVRQGVTDTQYF.

The rearrangement joins TRBV24-1 to TRBJ2-2; TRBD2 aligns across 14 bases. Trimming removed 0 bases from V and 4 bases from J; junction bases left unmatched: 6. The length of the CDR3 is 19 residues. Germline CDR1 KGHDR, CDR2 SFDVKD. The CDR3 nucleotides read TGTGCCACCAGTGATTTGTGGACTAGCGGGAGGCTGGGCACCGGGGAGCTGTTTTTT. Translating it yields CATSDLWTSGRLGTGELFF.

The chain carries TRBV28 and TRBJ1-2; possibly TRBD1 for D (5 bases). CDR3 length: 17 residues. Trimming shortened V by 0 bases and J by 4 bases, and 18 bases separated the two germline ends. Germline V gene lookup returns CDR1 MDHEN and CDR2 SYDVKM. The DNA for the CDR3 is TGTGCCAGCAGTTTATGGGGTTCGGGGGAGGGGAGCTATGGCTACACCTTC. Residues: CASSLWGSGEGSYGYTF.

This clone appeared once. The rearrangement links TRBV27 to TRBJ2-7; TRBD2 agrees at 15 bases. There are 16 residues in the CDR3. Looked up from germline, CDR1 is MNHEY and CDR2 is SMNVEV (reference sequence). J was trimmed by 4 bases and V by 5 bases; bases with no gene match: 6. Here the CDR3 reads CASSPYGLAGGYEQYF. The CDR3 DNA reads as TGTGCCAGCAGTCCCTACGGACTAGCGGGAGGGTACGAGCAGTACTTC.

The rearrangement links TRBV7-2 to TRBJ2-2; tentative D call: TRBD1 (5 bases). CDR1 is SGHTA and CDR2 is FQGNSA in the germline V gene. Trimming cost V 3 bases and J 2 bases, with 13 bases left between them. The CDR3 contains 16 residues. CDR3 sequence: CASSLLRQGNTGELFF. The CDR3 DNA is TGTGCCAGCAGCTTGTTACGGCAGGGAAACACCGGGGAGCTGTTTTTT. Supplemented by reference TRBV7-2 and TRBJ2-2, the full variable domain reads GAGVSQSPSNKVTEKGKDVELRCDPISGHTALYWYRQSLGQGLEFLIYFQGNSAPDKSGLPSDRFSAERTGGSVSTLTIQRTQQEDSAVYLCASSLLRQGNTGELFFGEGSRLTVL.

This clone was found once. The rearrangement joins TRBV9 to TRBJ1-5; the match to TRBD1 covers 7 bases. V gave up 4 bases and J gave up 1 base; unmatched junction bases: 14. CDR3 length: 18 amino acids. Germline V lookup: CDR1 SGDLS, CDR2 YYNGEE. In nucleotides, the CDR3 is TGTGCCAGCAGCCCCGGACAGGACTACGCTGGGAGCAATCAGCCCCAGCATTTT. Translating it yields CASSPGQDYAGSNQPQHF. The variable domain in full, completed from reference TRBV9 and TRBJ1-5, reads DSGVTQTPKHLITATGQRVTLRCSPRSGDLSVYWYQQSLDQGLQFLIQYYNGEERAKGNILERFSAQQFPDLHSELNLSSLELGDSALYFCASSPGQDYAGSNQPQHFGDGTRLSIL.

This clone came up a few times. This chain connects TRBV13 to TRBJ1-3; D unclear. The length of the CDR3 is 15 residues. V was pared by 3 bases and J by 0 bases, with 9 bases between. Germline lookup yields CDR1 PRHDT and CDR2 FYEKMQ (reference sequence). CDR3 region: CASSLRKSSGNTIYF. DNA for the CDR3: TGTGCCAGCAGCTTGCGGAAGAGCTCTGGAAACACCATATATTTT.

The chain combines TRBV6-6 with TRBJ1-2; a possible D gene is TRBD1 (5 bases). Germline V gene sequence: CDR1 MNHNY, CDR2 SVGAGI (reference sequence). V lost 5 bases, J lost 5 bases, and 18 bases lay in between. The CDR3 is 15 residues long. In DNA form, the CDR3 reads TGTGCCAGCAGTCCCGGAGCCGACGGGGGTTATGGCTACACCTTC. This encodes CASSPGADGGYGYTF.

This sequence joins TRBV18 and TRBJ1-1, with TRBD1 matching over 7 bases. J was trimmed by 4 bases and V by 3 bases; bases with no gene match: 11. The CDR3 is made up of 16 amino acids. CDR1 and CDR2 (germline): KGHSH, LQKENI. CDR3 in amino acids: CASSPHPGQGGTEAFF. The CDR3 DNA reads as TGTGCCAGCTCACCGCATCCAGGGCAGGGGGGCACTGAAGCTTTCTTT.

V gene TRBV9 combines with J gene TRBJ1-1; 7 positions match TRBD1. Trimming removed 0 bases from V and 5 bases from J; junction bases left unmatched: 4. From germline, CDR1 is SGDLS and CDR2 YYNGEE. There are 14 residues in the CDR3. The CDR3: CASSVGQGETEAFF. CDR3 in DNA: TGTGCCAGCAGCGTAGGACAGGGCGAAACTGAAGCTTTCTTT.

The V gene is TRBV5-6, the J gene TRBJ1-1, with 11 bases matching TRBD1. CDR3 size: 15 residues. Germline lookup yields CDR1 SGHDT and CDR2 YYEEEE. Trimming at V came to 4 bases and at J to 5 bases, leaving 7 bases not matched to a gene. CDR3 residues: CASSTPGQGETEAFF. For the CDR3, the DNA is TGTGCCAGCAGCACCCCGGGACAGGGGGAAACTGAAGCTTTCTTT.

The V gene is TRBV7-9, the J gene TRBJ2-1; TRBD2 matches 8 bases. The CDR3 consists of 17 residues. CDR1 and CDR2 from the germline V gene are SEHNR and FQNEAQ (reference sequence). V was pared by 0 bases and J by 8 bases, with 12 bases of the junction left unmatched. The CDR3 is CASSLAGSGLDWYEQFF. DNA for the CDR3: TGTGCCAGCAGCTTAGCGGGGTCGGGACTAGACTGGTATGAGCAGTTCTTC.

The rearrangement links TRBV6-2 or TRBV6-3 to TRBJ2-5, with D unclear. The CDR3 is 15 amino acids. The V end lost 0 bases, the J end lost 4 bases, and 12 bases lay between the germline ends. Germline CDR1 is MNHEY and CDR2 is SVGEGT. The CDR3: CASSYSSAGSETQYF. The CDR3 DNA sequence: TGTGCCAGCAGTTACTCGAGCGCCGGGTCAGAGACCCAGTACTTC.

The chain carries TRBV7-8 and TRBJ1-2; D is unclear. V dropped 2 bases and J dropped 6 bases, with 10 bases sitting between them. The CDR3 covers 13 residues. CDR1 and CDR2 (germline): SGHVS, FQNEAQ. CDR3 in DNA: TGTGCCAGCAGCTTACAGGTTTTGGATGGCTACACCTTC. Protein product: CASSLQVLDGYTF.

The rearrangement links TRBV19 to TRBJ1-2; TRBD1 is a possible D gene (5 bases). CDR1 is LNHDA and CDR2 is SQIVND in the germline V gene (reference sequence). This CDR3 contains 14 residues. V lost 5 bases and J 6 bases, leaving 16 bases between the germline ends. The CDR3 sequence is CASSSRLAGDGYTF. The CDR3 DNA reads TGTGCCAGTAGTTCCCGGTTGGCGGGGGATGGCTACACCTTC.

The V and J genes are TRBV5-1 and TRBJ1-4; no reliable D call. The germline V and J ends were trimmed by 1 base and 8 bases, with 18 bases remaining between them. CDR1 is SGHRS and CDR2 is YFSETQ in the germline V gene. This CDR3 is 16 amino acids long. The DNA of the CDR3 is TGCGCCAGCAGCTTGCAACTTTCCACGGGATACGAAAAACTGTTTTTT. Its protein product is CASSLQLSTGYEKLFF.

The gene calls are TRBV3-1 (or the pseudogene TRBV3-2) and TRBJ1-2; D perhaps matches TRBD1 (5 bases). CDR1 LGHDT and CDR2 YNNKEL come from the germline V gene (reference sequence). The CDR3 contains 14 residues. V lost 1 base to trimming and J lost 6 bases, with 12 bases between them. The CDR3 sequence is CASSQGAGLNGYTF. The DNA of the CDR3 is TGTGCCAGCAGCCAAGGTGCAGGGCTTAATGGCTACACCTTC.

This clone was picked up one time. V usage is TRBV3-1 (or the pseudogene TRBV3-2) and J usage is TRBJ1-2; 8 bases line up with TRBD1. After removal of 6 bases from V and 3 bases from J, the junction contained 6 bases not matched to a gene. Germline assignment: CDR1 LGHDT and CDR2 YNNKEL (reference sequence). The CDR3 consists of 14 residues. The CDR3, as DNA: TGTGCCAGCAGTGGACAGGGAGGCGACTATGGCTACACCTTC. The encoded protein is CASSGQGGDYGYTF.